The subject of this entry is one T cell receptor (beta chain). The method was immunoSEQ multiplex PCR; TCRdb's version includes in-frame clones alone and lacks a portion of them. The table shows 100,000 to 150,000 clones, with 91% occurring only once. This record comes from a study of control samples from healthy donors and cancer patients. Germline CDR1 is SGHNT and CDR2 is YYREEE (reference sequence). V lost 4 bases, J lost 4 bases, and 2 bases stayed unmatched. CDR3 length: 12 residues. The sequenced material came from blood. This sequence originates from a man between 18 and 29 years old in good health. The chain recombines TRBV5-4 with TRBJ2-7; 7 bases line up with TRBD1. The CDR3 here is CASSGTDYEQYF. For the CDR3, the DNA is TGTGCCAGCAGCGGGACAGATTACGAGCAGTACTTC.